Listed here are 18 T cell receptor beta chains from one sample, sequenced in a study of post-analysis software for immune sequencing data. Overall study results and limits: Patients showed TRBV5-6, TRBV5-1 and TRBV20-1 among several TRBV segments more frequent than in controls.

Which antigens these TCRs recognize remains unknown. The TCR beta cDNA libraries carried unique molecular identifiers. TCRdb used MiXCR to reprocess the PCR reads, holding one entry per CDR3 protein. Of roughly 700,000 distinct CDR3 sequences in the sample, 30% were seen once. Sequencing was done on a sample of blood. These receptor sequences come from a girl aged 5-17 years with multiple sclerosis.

CDR3 residues: CSALGATSYNEQYF. In DNA, the CDR3 is TGCAGCGCTTTGGGGGCAACCTCCTACAATGAGCAGTACTTC. The chain combines TRBV29-1 with TRBJ2-1; a weak D match, TRBD1 (6 bases). The assigned J gene may be wrong: the sequence end matches TRBJ2-7 better. This CDR3 spans 14 amino acids. Germline V lookup: CDR1 SQVTM, CDR2 ANQGSEA.

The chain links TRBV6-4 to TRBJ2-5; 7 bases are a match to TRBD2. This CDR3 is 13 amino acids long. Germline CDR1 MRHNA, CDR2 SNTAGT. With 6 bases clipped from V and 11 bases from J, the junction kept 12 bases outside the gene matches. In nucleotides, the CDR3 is TGTGCCAGCAGCGTTGTGGCGGGAGTTGAGCAGTACTTC. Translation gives CASSVVAGVEQYF.

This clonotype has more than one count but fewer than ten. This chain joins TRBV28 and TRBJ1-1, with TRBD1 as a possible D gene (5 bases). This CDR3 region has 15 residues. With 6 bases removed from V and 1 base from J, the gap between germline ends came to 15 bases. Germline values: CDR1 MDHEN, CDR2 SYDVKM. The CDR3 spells CASRTAQGGNTEAFF. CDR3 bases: TGTGCCAGCAGAACGGCTCAGGGAGGGAACACTGAAGCTTTCTTT.

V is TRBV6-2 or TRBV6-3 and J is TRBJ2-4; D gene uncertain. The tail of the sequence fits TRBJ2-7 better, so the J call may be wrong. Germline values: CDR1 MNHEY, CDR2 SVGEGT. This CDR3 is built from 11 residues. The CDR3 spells CASAYTYEQYF. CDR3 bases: TGTGCCAGCGCATACACCTACGAGCAGTACTTC.

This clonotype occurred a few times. CDR3 sequence reads: CASSLPLADNEQFF. CDR3 DNA: TGCGCCAGCAGCTTGCCGCTAGCGGACAATGAGCAGTTCTTC. V usage is TRBV5-1 and J usage is TRBJ2-1; 7 bases agree with TRBD2. Germline CDR1 SGHRS, CDR2 YFSETQ. V lost 1 base, J lost 5 bases, and 3 bases stayed unmatched. The CDR3 has 14 residues.

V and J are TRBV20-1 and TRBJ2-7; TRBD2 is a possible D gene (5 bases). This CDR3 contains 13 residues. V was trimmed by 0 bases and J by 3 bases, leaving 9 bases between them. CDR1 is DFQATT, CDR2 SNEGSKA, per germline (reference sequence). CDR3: CSARDLGDYEQYF. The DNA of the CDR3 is TGCAGTGCTAGAGATCTCGGGGACTACGAGCAGTACTTC.

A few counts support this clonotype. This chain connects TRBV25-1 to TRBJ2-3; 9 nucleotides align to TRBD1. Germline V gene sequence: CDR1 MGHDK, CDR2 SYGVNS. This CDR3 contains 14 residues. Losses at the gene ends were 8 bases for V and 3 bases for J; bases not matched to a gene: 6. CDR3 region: CASGRTGATDTQYF. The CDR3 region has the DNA TGTGCCAGCGGAAGGACAGGGGCAACAGATACGCAGTATTTT.

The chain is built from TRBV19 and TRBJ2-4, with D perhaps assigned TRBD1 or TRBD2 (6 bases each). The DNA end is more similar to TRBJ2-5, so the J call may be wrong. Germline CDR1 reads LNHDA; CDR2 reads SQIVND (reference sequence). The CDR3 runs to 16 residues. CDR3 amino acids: CASSTLRPGGAETQYF. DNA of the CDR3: TGTGCCAGTAGCACCCTGAGGCCCGGGGGCGCTGAGACCCAGTACTTC.

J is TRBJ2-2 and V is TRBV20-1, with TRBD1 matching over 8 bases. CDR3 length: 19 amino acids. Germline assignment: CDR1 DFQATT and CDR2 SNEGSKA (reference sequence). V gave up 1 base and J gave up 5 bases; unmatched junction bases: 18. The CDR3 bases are TGCAGTGCTAGAGGTCAGGGGGCGCGCGATTTGTTTCGGACCGGGGAGCTGTTTTTT. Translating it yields CSARGQGARDLFRTGELFF.

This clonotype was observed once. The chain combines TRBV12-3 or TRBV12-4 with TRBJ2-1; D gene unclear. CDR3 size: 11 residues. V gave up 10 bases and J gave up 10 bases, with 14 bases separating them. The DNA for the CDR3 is TGTGCCACCTTAAGGCGAGGAGAGCAGTTCTTC. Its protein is CATLRRGEQFF.

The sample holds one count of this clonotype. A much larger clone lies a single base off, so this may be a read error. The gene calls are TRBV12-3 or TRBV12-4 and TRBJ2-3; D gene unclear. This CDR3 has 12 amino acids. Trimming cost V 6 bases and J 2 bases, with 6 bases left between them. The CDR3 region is CASSRFTDTQYF. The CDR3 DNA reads TGTGCCAGCAGCCGCTTCACAGATACGCAGTATTTT.

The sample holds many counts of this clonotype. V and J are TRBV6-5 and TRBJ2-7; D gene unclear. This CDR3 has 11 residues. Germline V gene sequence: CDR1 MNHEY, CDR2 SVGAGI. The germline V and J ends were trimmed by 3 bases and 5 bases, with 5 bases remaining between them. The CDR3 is CASSYTDEQYF. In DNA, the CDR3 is TGTGCCAGCAGTTATACGGACGAGCAGTACTTC.

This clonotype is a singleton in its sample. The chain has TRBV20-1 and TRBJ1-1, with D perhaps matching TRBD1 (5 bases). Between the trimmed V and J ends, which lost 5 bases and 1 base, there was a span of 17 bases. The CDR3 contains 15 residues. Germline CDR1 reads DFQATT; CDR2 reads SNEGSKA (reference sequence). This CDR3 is CSAHHPPRANTEAFF. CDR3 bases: TGCAGTGCTCACCACCCCCCCAGGGCGAACACTGAAGCTTTCTTT.

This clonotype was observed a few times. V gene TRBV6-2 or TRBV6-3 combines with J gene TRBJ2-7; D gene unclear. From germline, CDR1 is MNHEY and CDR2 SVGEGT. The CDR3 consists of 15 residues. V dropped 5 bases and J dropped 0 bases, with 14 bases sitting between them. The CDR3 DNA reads TGTGCCAGCAGTCTACCCCGAGAGATCTCCTACGAGCAGTACTTC. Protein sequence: CASSLPREISYEQYF.

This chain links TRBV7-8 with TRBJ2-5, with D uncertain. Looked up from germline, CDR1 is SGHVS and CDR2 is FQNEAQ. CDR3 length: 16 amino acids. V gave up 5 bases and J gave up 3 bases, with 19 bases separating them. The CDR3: CASSPPPWAEKETQYF. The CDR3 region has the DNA TGTGCCAGCAGCCCACCTCCTTGGGCCGAGAAAGAGACCCAGTACTTC.

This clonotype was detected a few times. The CDR3, as DNA: TGCAGCGTTGAACTCTATACAGGGGCGGGTGAAAAACTGTTTTTT. Its translation is CSVELYTGAGEKLFF. The chain carries TRBV29-1 and TRBJ1-4, with 7 positions matching TRBD1. This CDR3 is built from 15 residues. CDR1 is SQVTM, CDR2 ANQGSEA, per germline. J lost 7 bases, V lost 2 bases, and 10 bases had no gene match.

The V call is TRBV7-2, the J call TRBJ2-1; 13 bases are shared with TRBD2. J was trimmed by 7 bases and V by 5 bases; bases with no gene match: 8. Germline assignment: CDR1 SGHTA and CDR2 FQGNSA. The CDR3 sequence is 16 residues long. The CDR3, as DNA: TGTGCCAGCAGCACCACAACTAGCGGGAGGGGGAATGAGCAGTTCTTC. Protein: CASSTTTSGRGNEQFF.

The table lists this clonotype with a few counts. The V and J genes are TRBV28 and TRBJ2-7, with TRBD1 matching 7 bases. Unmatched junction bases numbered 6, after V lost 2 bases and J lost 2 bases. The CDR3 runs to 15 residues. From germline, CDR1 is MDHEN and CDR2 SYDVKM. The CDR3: CASSLVQGLAYEQYF. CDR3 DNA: TGTGCCAGCAGTTTAGTACAGGGGTTAGCCTACGAGCAGTACTTC.